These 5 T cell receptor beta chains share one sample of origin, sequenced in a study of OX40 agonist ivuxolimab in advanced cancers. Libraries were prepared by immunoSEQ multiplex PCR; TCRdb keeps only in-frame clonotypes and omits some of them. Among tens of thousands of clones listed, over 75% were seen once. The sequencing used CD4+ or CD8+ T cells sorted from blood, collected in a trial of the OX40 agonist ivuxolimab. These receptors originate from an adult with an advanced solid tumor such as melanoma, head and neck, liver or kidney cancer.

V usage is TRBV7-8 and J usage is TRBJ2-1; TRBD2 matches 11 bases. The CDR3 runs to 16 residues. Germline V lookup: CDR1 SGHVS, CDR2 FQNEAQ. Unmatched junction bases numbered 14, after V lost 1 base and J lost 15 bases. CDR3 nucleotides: TGTGCCAGCAGCTTAGGGGGGTTGCTAGCGGGAGGATTCCTGTTCTTC. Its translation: CASSLGGLLAGGFLFF.

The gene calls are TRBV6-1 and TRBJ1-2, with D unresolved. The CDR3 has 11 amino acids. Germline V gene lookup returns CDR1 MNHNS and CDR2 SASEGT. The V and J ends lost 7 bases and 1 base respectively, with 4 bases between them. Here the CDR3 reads CASKNNYGYTF. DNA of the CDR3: TGTGCCAGCAAAAATAACTATGGCTACACCTTC.

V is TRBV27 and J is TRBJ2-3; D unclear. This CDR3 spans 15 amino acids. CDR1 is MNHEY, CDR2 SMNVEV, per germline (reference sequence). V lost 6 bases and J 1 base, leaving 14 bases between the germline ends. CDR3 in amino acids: CASSLVGDRTDTQYF. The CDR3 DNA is TGTGCCAGCAGCCTAGTCGGCGACCGCACAGATACGCAGTATTTT.

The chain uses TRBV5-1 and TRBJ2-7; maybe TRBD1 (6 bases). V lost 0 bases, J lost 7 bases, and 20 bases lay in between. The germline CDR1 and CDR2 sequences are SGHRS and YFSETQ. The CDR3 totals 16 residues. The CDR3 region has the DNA TGCGCCAGCAGCTTGGATGGCCGCGAAGGGGGTAGGGAGCAGTACTTC. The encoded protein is CASSLDGREGGREQYF.

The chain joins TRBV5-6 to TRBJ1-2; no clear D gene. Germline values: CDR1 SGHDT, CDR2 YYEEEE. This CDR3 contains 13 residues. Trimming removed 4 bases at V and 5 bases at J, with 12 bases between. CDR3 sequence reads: CASSRGQDYGYTF. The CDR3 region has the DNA TGTGCCAGCAGCCGCGGGCAGGATTATGGCTACACCTTC.